This T cell receptor beta chain stems from a study of T cells after yellow fever vaccination. General observations from the study: Any FACS-sorted repertoire could hold abundant clonotypes that contaminate it from the bulk population.

Only a few counts were recorded for this clonotype. The antigen is not known. TCRdb reprocessed the 5' RACE reads with MiXCR, giving one entry per CDR3 protein. The sample carries under 550,000 distinct CDR3 sequences, about a fifth recorded once. The source is a man aged 18-30 years who received the YFV17D yellow fever vaccine. The sequences come from PBMCs, collected less than 25 days after the first yellow fever vaccination.

This chain's CDR3 is CASSFSSGGASGDTQYF. DNA for the CDR3: TGTGCCAGCAGTTTCTCCAGCGGGGGGGCCAGCGGAGATACGCAGTATTTT. This sequence joins TRBV6-5 and TRBJ2-3, with TRBD2 identical over 10 bases. The length of the CDR3 is 17 residues. Per the germline V gene, CDR1 is MNHEY and CDR2 is SVGAGI. The junction had 12 bases not matched to a gene; V was cut back by 4 bases and J by 5 bases.